A selection of T cell receptor beta chains follows, all from one sample in a study of blood T cell repertoires in COVID-19. The repertoire was sequenced with immunoSEQ multiplex PCR; TCRdb's copy has only in-frame clones and lacks some. The sample has roughly 75,000 clones, around 67% seen once. Sequences were obtained from peripheral blood. These receptors all come from a human donor with acute or convalescent COVID-19. The donor label of this sample is uncertain. Each CDR3 is given with its conserved first and last residue. Some rows mark clone size as missing; the rest say once, few, many or name a class of expanded clone.

v_call	clone_size	j_call	cdr3_aa
TRBV19	once	TRBJ2-1	CASSIQLAPEQFF
TRBV19	NA	TRBJ1-2	CASSSPTGFYGYTF
TRBV29-1	NA	TRBJ2-4	CSVDSRGGNIQYF
TRBV4-2	NA	TRBJ1-2	CASSQRDGSNYGYTF
TRBV7-6	NA	TRBJ1-2	CASSLELSTGQDNYGYTF
TRBV4-3	NA	TRBJ2-1	CASSQAGTSGSRYEQFF
TRBV10-1	NA	TRBJ2-5	CASNPTSGRKGETQYF
TRBV12-3/TRBV12-4	NA	TRBJ1-5	CASSPEGNQPQHF
TRBV20-1	NA	TRBJ2-5	CSPRVGETQYF
TRBV7-2	NA	TRBJ1-1	CASSLLPRGHTEAFF
TRBV18	NA	TRBJ2-7	CASSRGQGYEQYF
TRBV10-2	few	TRBJ2-2	CATKETSGTGELFF
TRBV29-1	few	TRBJ1-5	CSVAVDQGSNQPQHF
TRBV6-5	NA	TRBJ1-2	CASYPRINYGYTF
TRBV6-5	NA	TRBJ2-2	CATNLQGRNTGELFF
TRBV7-2	NA	TRBJ2-3	CASSLILESTDTQYF
TRBV10-3	few	TRBJ2-2	CAINSGLAGVKTGELFF
TRBV18	NA	TRBJ1-1	CASSPPEGDRGQEAFF
TRBV19	once	TRBJ1-1	CASRPGQKPNTEAFF
TRBV4-1	NA	TRBJ2-3	CASSFSSGVTDTQYF
TRBV18	NA	TRBJ1-6	CASSRQGENSPLHF
TRBV28	NA	TRBJ1-2	CASRPTGGDGYTF
TRBV19	NA	TRBJ2-7	CASSMAGLTYEQYF
TRBV19	NA	TRBJ2-6	CASREEGIGANVLTF
TRBV5-4	NA	TRBJ2-2	CASSRGQGIATGELFF
TRBV9	NA	TRBJ2-1	CARSVAGGGRGTLNNEQFF
TRBV28	NA	TRBJ1-2	CASSPKGRTGSNYGYTF
TRBV5-6	NA	TRBJ2-3	CASSIPGLAGVDTQYF
TRBV7-2	few	TRBJ1-1	CAGKQGTNTEAFF
TRBV19	NA	TRBJ1-5	CASSMAGYSNQPQHF
TRBV10-3	NA	TRBJ2-3	CAISPTADTQYF
TRBV5-4	NA	TRBJ1-4	CASSPGTFATNEKLFF
TRBV7-2	NA	TRBJ1-4	CASSLATGANEKLFF
TRBV28	few	TRBJ2-1	CASRAHQGLGKNEQFF
TRBV12-3/TRBV12-4	NA	TRBJ1-1	CASSTYTEAFF
TRBV10-3	once	TRBJ2-1	CAISTPSGDYNEQFF
TRBV6-5	NA	TRBJ1-1	CASSPTDNTEAFF
TRBV5-6	NA	TRBJ2-1	CASTSGARDNEQFF
TRBV12-3/TRBV12-4	many	TRBJ2-7	CASSWRRYEQYF
TRBV28	NA	TRBJ2-2	CASSPGDRGFTGELFF
TRBV9	few	TRBJ2-1	CASSHQGGVLDNEQFF
TRBV7-2	NA	TRBJ2-2	CASSGGQKGGELFF
TRBV18	NA	TRBJ1-2	CASSYRGQGRDGYTF
TRBV19	NA	TRBJ2-7	CASSISAGGARAYEQYF
TRBV11-2	NA	TRBJ2-5	CASSGGIQSQETQYF
TRBV5-6	NA	TRBJ1-2	CASSYSSPNYGYTF
TRBV12-5	NA	TRBJ2-1	CASGSGLAPYNEQFF
TRBV5-4	NA	TRBJ2-3	CASNVDRGTDTQYF
TRBV5-4	few	TRBJ2-1	CASSGTTDNEQFF
TRBV29-1	NA	TRBJ2-3	CSGLQGIDTQYF
TRBV9	few	TRBJ2-3	CASSLRDRVTVGTDTQYF
TRBV6-5	NA	TRBJ1-1	CASRGARPRNTEAFF
TRBV20-1	NA	TRBJ2-1	CSAPLRDFQFF
TRBV11-2	NA	TRBJ2-2	CASSLVGLWAGGELFF
TRBV7-9	few	TRBJ1-4	CASSYRGTNEKLFF
TRBV28	NA	TRBJ1-3	CASGGTGTGARNTIYF